One sample yielded the 31 T cell receptor beta chains listed below, sequenced in a study of blood T cell repertoires in COVID-19. Sequenced by immunoSEQ multiplex PCR; TCRdb stores in-frame clones only, minus some. The table has about 480,000 clones, roughly 88% seen once. The sequenced material came from PBMCs or T cells enriched from blood (not recorded which). The receptors originated from a woman aged 40 to 50 who had recovered from COVID-19.

The rearrangement uses TRBV10-3 and TRBJ2-3; TRBD2 aligns across 9 bases. The CDR3 totals 16 residues. With V trimmed by 6 bases and J by 2 bases, 9 bases remained unmatched. Germline lookup yields CDR1 ENHRY and CDR2 SYGVKD. CDR3 nucleotide sequence: TGTGCCATCAGCTCGGGACTAGCCGACCTCACAGATACGCAGTATTTT. It yields the protein CAISSGLADLTDTQYF.

Regarding this clone: One end of the junction varies from germline; a read error may be responsible. This chain uses TRBV3-1 (or the pseudogene TRBV3-2) with TRBJ1-1; the D is unclear. Per the germline V gene, CDR1 is LGHDT and CDR2 is YNNKEL (reference sequence). The CDR3 is 15 amino acids. The CDR3, as DNA: TGTGCCAGCAGCGCACGACAACGCATTTGGCCTGAGGCTTTCTTT. This translates into CASSARQRIWPEAFF.

The chain employs TRBV5-4 and TRBJ2-5, with 7 bases identical to TRBD1. V lost 0 bases and J lost 6; bases outside the gene matches: 5. Germline V gene data show CDR1 as SGHNT and CDR2 as YYREEE (reference sequence). This CDR3 contains 14 residues. This CDR3 reads CASSLGQGLKTQYF. The CDR3, as DNA: TGTGCCAGCAGCTTGGGACAGGGTTTAAAGACCCAGTACTTC.

The chain links TRBV20-1 to TRBJ2-1, with TRBD2 as a possible D gene (5 bases). CDR1 and CDR2 from the germline V gene are DFQATT and SNEGSKA (reference sequence). The CDR3 has 14 amino acids. V gave up 3 bases and J gave up 4 bases, with 13 bases separating them. CDR3 coding DNA: TGCAGTGCTAGTGTGGGAGCCGTTTACAATGAGCAGTTCTTC. Protein product: CSASVGAVYNEQFF.

This chain uses TRBV4-1 with TRBJ2-3; 14 bases line up with TRBD2. Germline assignment: CDR1 MGHRA and CDR2 YSYEKL. Trimming at V came to 1 base and at J to 5 bases, leaving 5 bases not matched to a gene. CDR3 length equals 17 residues. The chain's CDR3 is CASSQAPTSGGVDTQYF. The CDR3 nucleotides are TGCGCCAGCAGCCAAGCCCCGACTAGCGGGGGGGTAGATACGCAGTATTTT.

The chain uses TRBV5-4 and TRBJ2-1; TRBD1 matches 8 bases. The CDR3 runs 15 residues. V lost 3 bases to trimming and J lost 3 bases; unmatched junction nucleotides: 5. CDR1 and CDR2 (germline): SGHNT, YYREEE (reference sequence). The CDR3 loop reads CASSYRQGSYNEQFF. CDR3 in DNA: TGTGCCAGCAGCTATCGACAGGGGAGCTACAATGAGCAGTTCTTC.

The chain is built from TRBV7-2 and TRBJ2-7; D unresolved. The CDR3 has 13 amino acids. Germline CDR1 SGHTA, CDR2 FQGNSA. The V end was cut by 4 bases, the J end by 5 bases, with 12 bases between. The CDR3, as DNA: TGTGCCAGCAGCTCCTGGGCCTGGGACGAGCAGTACTTC. It encodes CASSSWAWDEQYF.

Here the CDR3 DNA reads TGCAGCGTTGACGACCGGAGGACTGAAGCTTTCTTT. This translates into CSVDDRRTEAFF. V usage is TRBV29-1 and J usage is TRBJ1-1; D is uncertain. V gave up 3 bases and J gave up 5 bases, with 10 bases separating them. Germline values: CDR1 SQVTM, CDR2 ANQGSEA. The CDR3 covers 12 residues.

V usage is TRBV6-5 and J usage is TRBJ2-7; 8 bases align to TRBD1. V was clipped by 4 bases and J by 6 bases; unmatched bases: 11. The CDR3 consists of 15 residues. Germline CDR1 is MNHEY and CDR2 is SVGAGI. CDR3 sequence: CASSSTRTGSAEQYF. Here the CDR3 DNA reads TGTGCCAGCAGTTCAACAAGGACAGGGTCGGCCGAGCAGTACTTC.

In its sample, this clone was seen once. The chain uses TRBV6-2 or TRBV6-3 and TRBJ1-2; no firm D call. V was pared by 0 bases and J by 2 bases, with 10 bases between. CDR3 length equals 15 residues. Germline assignment: CDR1 MNHEY and CDR2 SVGEGT. CDR3 residues: CASSYSTAGNYGYTF. CDR3 in DNA: TGTGCCAGCAGTTACTCGACGGCAGGCAACTATGGCTACACCTTC.

V usage is TRBV19 and J usage is TRBJ2-1, with 10 bases aligning to TRBD2. Germline CDR1 is LNHDA and CDR2 is SQIVND (reference sequence). The CDR3 covers 18 residues. The V and J ends lost 2 bases and 6 bases, in that order; junction bases with no gene match: 13. Here the CDR3 DNA reads TGTGCCAGTAGTATAAGGTCGGGGAGCGGGAGGGCGCTCAATGAGCAGTTCTTC. Amino acid sequence: CASSIRSGSGRALNEQFF.

This clone has a single count. The chain employs TRBV6-4 and TRBJ2-6, with 8 bases that match TRBD2. With 0 bases clipped from V and 2 bases from J, the junction kept 6 bases outside the gene matches. The CDR3 extends over 18 amino acids. Germline-derived CDR1 and CDR2 are MRHNA and SNTAGT. The CDR3 nucleotides read TGTGCCAGCAGTGACTCAGGGCGGGGGGATCCTGGGGCCAACGTCCTGACTTTC. This codes for CASSDSGRGDPGANVLTF.

The chain combines TRBV12-3 or TRBV12-4 with TRBJ1-1; D remains unclear. The V end lost 8 bases, the J end lost 3 bases, and 13 bases lay between the germline ends. CDR3 length equals 13 residues. In DNA form, the CDR3 reads TGTGCCAGCGGATTCCAGGCTTACACTGAAGCTTTCTTT. It encodes CASGFQAYTEAFF.

To note about this clone: An end of the junction does not agree with germline; a read error may underlie this. This chain connects TRBV6-2 or TRBV6-3 to TRBJ2-1, with 7 bases identical to TRBD2. Germline V gene lookup returns CDR1 MNHEY and CDR2 SVGEGT. The CDR3 spans 19 residues. CDR3 residues: CASSHSGLAARSSYNEQFF. DNA of the CDR3: TGTGCCAGCAGTCACTCGGGGCTAGCGGCTAGGAGCTCCTACAATGAGCAGTTCTTC.

The rearrangement links TRBV11-2 to TRBJ1-4; no firm D call. Germline CDR1 and CDR2: SGHAT and FQNNGV. With 0 bases removed from V and 5 bases from J, the gap between germline ends came to 13 bases. This CDR3 has 16 residues. The CDR3 is CASSLEGTGVNEKLFF. In nucleotides, the CDR3 is TGTGCCAGCAGCTTAGAGGGTACCGGGGTGAATGAAAAACTGTTTTTT.

The chain is built from TRBV11-2 and TRBJ2-7; TRBD1 matches at 9 bases. This CDR3 spans 16 amino acids. From germline, CDR1 is SGHAT and CDR2 FQNNGV. J was trimmed by 3 bases and V by 2 bases; bases with no gene match: 8. The CDR3 protein is CASSLLNRDRDYEQYF. CDR3 nucleotide sequence: TGTGCCAGCAGCTTATTGAATCGGGACAGGGACTACGAGCAGTACTTC.

This chain links TRBV6-2 or TRBV6-3 with TRBJ1-2; D remains ambiguous. The V end lost 1 base, the J end lost 4 bases, and 13 bases lay between the germline ends. The CDR3 sequence is 15 residues long. Germline V gives CDR1 MNHEY, CDR2 SVGEGT. CDR3 in amino acids: CASSYYVQASYGYTF. Here the CDR3 DNA reads TGTGCCAGCAGTTACTACGTCCAGGCAAGCTATGGCTACACCTTC.

The rearrangement uses TRBV4-3 and TRBJ2-7; D possibly corresponds to TRBD2 (5 bases). Germline V lookup: CDR1 LGHNA, CDR2 YSLEER. The CDR3 runs 16 residues. The V and J ends lost 1 base and 3 bases respectively, with 16 bases between them. The CDR3 here is CASSQVSGERIYEQYF. The CDR3 nucleotides read TGCGCCAGCAGCCAAGTTTCCGGGGAAAGGATCTACGAGCAGTACTTC.

V usage is TRBV27 and J usage is TRBJ1-5; 7 positions match TRBD1. Germline V gives CDR1 MNHEY, CDR2 SMNVEV (reference sequence). The V gene end was trimmed by 0 bases and the J gene end by 0 bases; junction bases not matched to a gene: 5. This CDR3 is built from 17 residues. In DNA, the CDR3 is TGTGCCAGCAGTTTATCCGCAGGGACAGTTAGCAATCAGCCCCAGCATTTT. Translating it yields CASSLSAGTVSNQPQHF.

The chain has TRBV24-1 and TRBJ1-2; tentatively, D is TRBD1 (6 bases). Germline CDR1 KGHDR, CDR2 SFDVKD. The CDR3 contains 13 residues. V lost 7 bases and J lost 6, with 14 bases in between. CDR3: CATRESGAHGYTF. CDR3 sequence (DNA): TGTGCCACCAGAGAATCAGGGGCACATGGCTACACCTTC.

V usage is TRBV6-2 or TRBV6-3 and J usage is TRBJ2-7; 9 nucleotides align to TRBD1. The CDR3 is 15 residues long. The germline V gene has CDR1 MNHEY and CDR2 SVGEGT. The trim removed 5 bases at V and 2 bases at J, leaving 7 bases unmatched. In DNA, the CDR3 is TGTGCCAGCAGTCCCCTGAGGGACAGGGCCTACGAGCAGTACTTC. It yields the protein CASSPLRDRAYEQYF.

The chain uses TRBV6-5 and TRBJ1-1; TRBD1 is a possible D gene (6 bases). The CDR3 sequence is 14 residues long. Trimming removed 5 bases from V and 4 bases from J, with 14 bases in between. Germline CDR1 MNHEY, CDR2 SVGAGI. DNA for the CDR3: TGTGCCAGCAGTAAGAACAGGGAATTCACTGAAGCTTTCTTT. This codes for CASSKNREFTEAFF.

This clone was detected only a few times. The chain combines TRBV5-4 with TRBJ2-3; 9 bases are a match to TRBD2. The CDR3 is made up of 17 amino acids. Germline CDR1 reads SGHNT; CDR2 reads YYREEE (reference sequence). Trimming took 7 bases from V and 0 from J; bases not matched to a gene: 12. The CDR3 DNA sequence: TGTGCCAGCGCCTCGAAGCTAGCGGGACTAAGCACAGATACGCAGTATTTT. Its translation: CASASKLAGLSTDTQYF.

This chain joins TRBV7-2 and TRBJ1-1; D is perhaps TRBD1 (5 bases). Germline CDR1 is SGHTA and CDR2 is FQGNSA. V gave up 1 base and J gave up 7 bases, with 19 bases separating them. This CDR3 is 16 amino acids long. For the CDR3, the DNA is TGTGCCAGCAGCTTAGGCCTTGGGCGCGGGGCGATTGAAGCTTTCTTT. Translating gives CASSLGLGRGAIEAFF.

V usage is TRBV6-5 and J usage is TRBJ2-1; the match to TRBD2 covers 12 bases. J was trimmed by 10 bases and V by 7 bases; bases with no gene match: 5. Germline V CDR1 and CDR2: MNHEY, SVGAGI. The CDR3 is 13 amino acids. The CDR3 coding sequence is TGTGCCAGCACTCGGACTAGCGGGACCGAGCAGTTCTTC. Translating it yields CASTRTSGTEQFF.

This sequence joins TRBV28 and TRBJ2-2; D may be TRBD1 (6 bases). The V gene lost 6 bases and the J gene lost 6 bases, with 14 bases spanning the gap. CDR1 and CDR2 (germline): MDHEN, SYDVKM. The CDR3 has 14 amino acids. The CDR3 bases are TGTGCCAGCAGGCGGACAGTCAGGGCCGGGGAGCTGTTTTTT. Translated, it gives CASRRTVRAGELFF.

V gene TRBV5-8 combines with J gene TRBJ2-1; TRBD1 matches 10 bases. Germline CDR1 reads SGHTS; CDR2 reads YDEGEE. The length of the CDR3 is 16 residues. The trim removed 3 bases at V and 8 bases at J, leaving 11 bases unmatched. As DNA, the CDR3 is TGTGCCAGCAGCTCGCCCGGGACAGGGGCGACCTATGAGCAGTTCTTC. Translation gives CASSSPGTGATYEQFF.

The J gene is TRBJ2-7, the V gene TRBV7-8, with D possibly TRBD2 on 5 matching bases. CDR3 length: 15 amino acids. Trimming removed 3 bases at V and 2 bases at J, with 14 bases between. The germline gives CDR1 SGHVS, CDR2 FQNEAQ. Here the CDR3 reads CASSLGSVLPYEQYF. For the CDR3, the DNA is TGTGCCAGCAGCTTGGGTAGCGTGCTTCCCTACGAGCAGTACTTC.

This chain links TRBV7-9 with TRBJ1-1; D is unresolved. Germline lookup yields CDR1 SEHNR and CDR2 FQNEAQ (reference sequence). The V gene lost 1 base and the J gene lost 1 base, with 10 bases spanning the gap. The CDR3 covers 15 residues. In DNA form, the CDR3 reads TGTGCCAGCAGCTTAGGACTTGGCGCGAACACTGAAGCTTTCTTT. Its protein is CASSLGLGANTEAFF.

The chain uses TRBV15 and TRBJ2-5; D perhaps matches TRBD2 (6 bases). Germline V CDR1 and CDR2: LNHNV, YYDKDF (reference sequence). The CDR3 loop spans 17 amino acids. V lost 3 bases and J 1 base, leaving 18 bases between the germline ends. The CDR3 DNA reads as TGTGCCACCAGCAGGGATGTGCCGGGAGCGGTCCAAGAGACCCAGTACTTC. Its translation is CATSRDVPGAVQETQYF.

The chain carries TRBV7-2 and TRBJ2-1; TRBD2 aligns across 15 bases. Germline V gives CDR1 SGHTA, CDR2 FQGNSA. The V gene end was trimmed by 5 bases and the J gene end by 8 bases; junction bases not matched to a gene: 7. The CDR3 contains 16 residues. CDR3 coding DNA: TGTGCCAGCAGCCTACGGACTAGCGGGAGGGCCTATGAGCAGTTCTTC. Amino acids: CASSLRTSGRAYEQFF.